The 21 T cell receptor beta chains reported below all come from one sample, sequenced in a study of molecular identifiers for immune sequencing clone quantification. TCRdb fed the PCR reads into MiXCR, producing one record per CDR3 protein. Among 300,000 to 400,000 distinct CDR3 sequences listed, roughly 23% were seen once. The sample comprised naive CD8+ T cells from blood, with Jurkat cell RNA spiked in. Subset specified: FACS-sorted CD8+CD4-CCR7+CD45RA+ naive T cells. The receptors originated from a human donor in good health. Some libraries in this study had Jurkat cell RNA spiked in.

This clonotype was seen a few times. V is TRBV12-3 or TRBV12-4 and J is TRBJ2-7; D not resolved. The CDR3 is made up of 13 amino acids. Trimming left V 3 bases short and J 6 bases short, with 12 bases between. The CDR3 bases are TGTGCCAGCAGTTTTGGTGCGGCCGGCGAGCAGTACTTC. It translates to CASSFGAAGEQYF.

This clonotype showed up just a few times. The V gene is TRBV19, the J gene TRBJ2-7; D uncertain. The germline V gene has CDR1 LNHDA and CDR2 SQIVND (reference sequence). The V gene lost 5 bases and the J gene lost 7 bases, with 12 bases spanning the gap. This CDR3 is built from 12 residues. CDR3 loop: CASSEQGWEQYF. As DNA, the CDR3 is TGTGCCAGTAGTGAACAAGGATGGGAGCAGTACTTC.

The DNA for the CDR3 is TGTGCCAGCAGTTTAACGGCAGGGGACGGCTACACCTTC. The encoded protein is CASSLTAGDGYTF. This sequence joins TRBV6-5 and TRBJ1-2, with D possibly TRBD1 on 6 matching bases. Trimming shortened V by 4 bases and J by 8 bases, and 14 bases separated the two germline ends. The CDR3 totals 13 residues. Germline V lookup: CDR1 MNHEY, CDR2 SVGAGI.

This clonotype showed up many times. This chain joins TRBV20-1 and TRBJ2-2, with 8 bases matching TRBD2. The CDR3 contains 14 residues. The germline V gene encodes CDR1 DFQATT and CDR2 SNEGSKA (reference sequence). Germline trimming cut 5 bases from V and 2 bases from J; bases unmatched to any gene: 4. The CDR3 bases are TGCAGTGCTTTAGCGGGACAAAACACCGGGGAGCTGTTTTTT. The encoded protein is CSALAGQNTGELFF.

J is TRBJ2-7 and V is TRBV5-4; D is unresolved. This CDR3 has 13 amino acids. V lost 4 bases to trimming and J lost 0 bases, with 8 bases between them. Germline V CDR1 and CDR2: SGHNT, YYREEE (reference sequence). Here the CDR3 DNA reads TGTGCCAGCAGCGGTGAATTCTCCTACGAGCAGTACTTC. It specifies CASSGEFSYEQYF.

This clonotype was counted a few times. This sequence joins TRBV20-1 and TRBJ1-1; D perhaps matches TRBD1 (5 bases). Trimming removed 3 bases from V and 0 bases from J, with 17 bases in between. The germline CDR1 and CDR2 sequences are DFQATT and SNEGSKA (reference sequence). The length of the CDR3 is 16 residues. The CDR3 loop reads CSARGPGAGMNTEAFF. DNA of the CDR3: TGCAGTGCTAGGGGTCCCGGGGCCGGAATGAACACTGAAGCTTTCTTT.

This clonotype has only a few counts. The chain links TRBV12-3 or TRBV12-4 to TRBJ2-3, with 13 bases matching TRBD2. The CDR3 has 16 residues. Trimming removed 4 bases from V and 4 bases from J; junction bases left unmatched: 5. CDR3 in DNA: TGTGCCAGCAGTTCCCGACTAGCGGGGGGCCCAGATACGCAGTATTTT. It specifies CASSSRLAGGPDTQYF.

The V gene is TRBV11-2, the J gene TRBJ2-3; 9 bases are a match to TRBD1. Trimming cost V 4 bases and J 4 bases; bases outside gene matches: 6. The germline V gene has CDR1 SGHAT and CDR2 FQNNGV. CDR3 size: 15 residues. This CDR3 is CASSSGQGTADTQYF. Here the CDR3 DNA reads TGTGCCAGCAGCTCGGGACAGGGTACGGCAGATACGCAGTATTTT.

As for this clonotype: At one end the junction does not follow the germline gene, possibly because of a read error. The CDR3 spells CSVDGLAGVLSGDSQYF. CDR3 nucleotide sequence: TGCAGCGTTGATGGGCTAGCGGGAGTCTTATCGGGAGATTCGCAGTATTTT. This sequence joins TRBV29-1 and TRBJ2-3; 10 positions agree with TRBD2. This CDR3 comprises 17 residues. Per germline, CDR1 SQVTM and CDR2 ANQGSEA.

This clonotype was seen ten or more times. This chain joins TRBV28 and TRBJ2-7; D gene unclear. This CDR3 is 13 amino acids long. CDR1 MDHEN and CDR2 SYDVKM come from the germline V gene. V lost 4 bases and J lost 2, with 9 bases in between. The CDR3 loop reads CASSSLTPYEQYF. In DNA form, the CDR3 reads TGTGCCAGCAGTTCCCTAACCCCCTACGAGCAGTACTTC.

This clonotype came up once. The junction departs from the called germline gene at one end, perhaps through a read error. The gene calls are TRBV7-9 and TRBJ2-7; 7 nucleotides agree with TRBD2. The CDR3 runs 13 residues. Germline V gene sequence: CDR1 SEHNR, CDR2 FQNEAQ (reference sequence). This CDR3 is CGSSFPSGYEQYF. The CDR3, as DNA: TGTGGCAGCAGCTTCCCTAGCGGCTACGAGCAGTACTTC.

This clonotype is a singleton in its sample. The germline gene is not matched at one end of the junction; a read error may be the cause. The chain carries TRBV5-6 and TRBJ1-1; D is possibly TRBD1 (5 bases). CDR1 is SGHDT, CDR2 YYEEEE, per germline. This CDR3 is 15 amino acids long. CDR3 region: CASSSGTDMNTEASF. CDR3 sequence (DNA): TGTGCCAGCAGCTCGGGGACGGACATGAACACTGAAGCTTCCTTT.

This rearrangement joins TRBV4-1 to TRBJ1-1; D not resolved. The CDR3 is 15 amino acids. Trimming took off 7 bases at V and 3 bases at J, with 18 bases between the two ends. The V gene's germline CDR1 is MGHRA and CDR2 YSYEKL. This CDR3 is CASNHVPGEHTEAFF. CDR3 bases: TGCGCCAGCAACCACGTCCCAGGAGAACACACTGAAGCTTTCTTT.

Comments on this clonotype: This sequence is one base from a far larger clone and is likely a read error. The chain joins TRBV14 to TRBJ2-7; D gene uncertain. CDR1 SGHDN and CDR2 FVKESK come from the germline V gene. The CDR3 has 13 amino acids. The CDR3 protein is CASSHGQAYEQSF. CDR3 coding DNA: TGTGCCAGCAGCCATGGGCAGGCCTACGAGCAGTCCTTC.

This clonotype showed up just a few times. This chain connects TRBV4-2 to TRBJ2-7, with a tentative D call TRBD1 (6 bases). The CDR3 runs 14 residues. From germline, CDR1 is LGHNA and CDR2 YNFKEQ. V lost 0 bases to trimming and J lost 2 bases, with 8 bases between them. CDR3 DNA sequence: TGTGCCAGCAGCCAAGAACGACAGGCCTACGAGCAGTACTTC. Its protein is CASSQERQAYEQYF.

This clonotype was seen a handful of times. The chain is built from TRBV28 and TRBJ1-2; 7 nucleotides align to TRBD1. The CDR3 spans 15 residues. V trimming: 5 bases; J trimming: 4 bases; junction bases outside the gene matches: 10. Germline V gives CDR1 MDHEN, CDR2 SYDVKM. Written as DNA, the CDR3 is TGTGCCAGCAGTCTCCAGGGGGTAGTTTTCTATGGCTACACCTTC. Amino acids: CASSLQGVVFYGYTF.

The chain combines TRBV6-5 with TRBJ2-2, with 9 bases identical to TRBD1. Per germline, CDR1 MNHEY and CDR2 SVGAGI. The V and J ends lost 0 bases and 1 base, in that order; junction bases with no gene match: 3. The CDR3 is 17 amino acids. The CDR3 loop is CASSYSVGQGNTGELFF. CDR3 nucleotide sequence: TGTGCCAGCAGTTACTCGGTGGGACAGGGGAACACCGGGGAGCTGTTTTTT.

Ten or more counts support this clonotype. This chain links TRBV29-1 with TRBJ1-3; D is perhaps TRBD1 (5 bases). Trimming pared 0 bases from V and 0 bases from J, leaving 9 bases between. The CDR3 extends over 15 amino acids. Germline V lookup: CDR1 SQVTM, CDR2 ANQGSEA. The CDR3 reads CSVEDLGGSGNTIYF. Here the CDR3 DNA reads TGCAGCGTTGAAGATCTGGGGGGCTCTGGAAACACCATATATTTT.

The CDR3 sequence is CSARGDGSYEQYF. Here the CDR3 DNA reads TGCAGTGCTCGGGGGGATGGGTCCTACGAGCAGTACTTC. The V call is TRBV20-1, the J call TRBJ2-7, with 7 bases identical to TRBD2. Germline V gives CDR1 DFQATT, CDR2 SNEGSKA (reference sequence). This CDR3 region has 13 residues. The V segment lost 5 bases and the J segment 1 base; nucleotides outside the gene matches: 5.

This chain connects TRBV7-9 to TRBJ2-5; 8 positions match TRBD1. Germline V gives CDR1 SEHNR, CDR2 FQNEAQ (reference sequence). Trimming removed 2 bases from V and 5 bases from J; junction bases left unmatched: 13. The CDR3 has 17 residues. DNA for the CDR3: TGTGCCAGCAGCTTAACCCCGACAGGGGTTCACTTGGAGACCCAGTACTTC. It codes for CASSLTPTGVHLETQYF. Drawing the rest from reference TRBV7-9 and TRBJ2-5, the complete variable domain is DTGVSQNPRHKITKRGQNVTFRCDPISEHNRLYWYRQTLGQGPEFLTYFQNEAQLEKSRLLSDRFSAERPKGSFSTLEIQRTEQGDSAMYLCASSLTPTGVHLETQYFGPGTRLLVL.

A word on this clonotype: The junction differs from germline at one of its ends, possibly a read error. This rearrangement joins TRBV28 to TRBJ2-3; D tentatively reads TRBD1 or TRBD2 (5 bases each). The CDR3 has 15 residues. Germline values: CDR1 MDHEN, CDR2 SYDVKM. CDR3 sequence: CASSLIGISTGTQYF. CDR3 sequence (DNA): TGTGCCAGCAGTTTAATCGGGATCAGCACAGGTACGCAGTATTTT. The whole variable domain, remainder taken from reference TRBV28 and TRBJ2-3, is DVKVTQSSRYLVKRTGEKVFLECVQDMDHENMFWYRQDPGLGLRLIYFSYDVKMKEKGDIPEGYSVSREKKERFSLILESASTNQTSMYLCASSLIGISTGTQYFGPGTRLTVL.